Following are 19 T cell receptor beta chains from one sample sequenced in a study of shared clonotypes between healthy human individuals. The method was immunoSEQ multiplex PCR; TCRdb's version includes in-frame clones alone and lacks a portion of them. The sample has about 2.5 million clones, 92% seen once; the top ten hold 0.37%. Sequencing was performed on naive CD4+ T cells from PBMCs. This sample's subset: CD45RA+ positively selected. The receptors shown here come from a man aged 18 to 30 in good health. Some clones in this sample may be carry-over from other donors' samples.

This chain connects TRBV11-2 to TRBJ2-6; D uncertain. Trimming took off 1 base at V and 5 bases at J, with 0 bases between the two ends. This CDR3 comprises 12 residues. Germline V gene lookup returns CDR1 SGHAT and CDR2 FQNNGV. The CDR3 is CASSLGANVLTF. Written as DNA, the CDR3 is TGTGCCAGCAGCTTAGGGGCCAACGTCCTGACTTTC.

The CDR3: CASSGSGTGVDRTF. The CDR3 bases are TGTGCCAGCAGTGGATCCGGGACAGGGGTCGATAGGACCTTC. The chain links TRBV6-5 to TRBJ1-2; 10 bases map to TRBD1. This CDR3 contains 14 residues. With 5 bases clipped from V and 14 bases from J, the junction kept 14 bases outside the gene matches. The germline V gene encodes CDR1 MNHEY and CDR2 SVGAGI.

Of note for this clone: The sample carries other DNA sequences with the same CDR3. This chain links TRBV4-3 with TRBJ1-3; D not resolved. The germline V gene has CDR1 LGHNA and CDR2 YSLEER. This CDR3 contains 15 residues. V was trimmed by 0 bases and J by 0 bases, leaving 6 bases between them. The CDR3: CASSQELYSGNTIYF. Here the CDR3 DNA reads TGCGCCAGCAGCCAAGAACTGTACTCTGGAAACACCATATATTTT.

This rearrangement joins TRBV19 to TRBJ1-1; D gene uncertain. Trimming removed 11 bases at V and 3 bases at J, with 13 bases between. The CDR3 length is 12 residues. Germline V lookup: CDR1 LNHDA, CDR2 SQIVND (reference sequence). The CDR3 loop is CASRQIYTEAFF. The CDR3 nucleotides are TGTGCCTCCCGACAAATTTACACTGAAGCTTTCTTT.

This clone was observed a handful of times. The chain combines TRBV18 with TRBJ2-7; D call uncertain. The germline V gene encodes CDR1 KGHSH and CDR2 LQKENI. The ends were cut back, 2 bases at V and 3 bases at J, with 11 bases in the middle. The length of the CDR3 is 14 residues. In nucleotides, the CDR3 is TGTGCCAGCTCACCATTCAACAGTCGCTACGAGCAGTACTTC. Translating it yields CASSPFNSRYEQYF.

This clone was seen a few times. The V call is TRBV7-2, the J call TRBJ1-1; tentatively, D is TRBD1 (5 bases). V gave up 3 bases and J gave up 7 bases, with 6 bases separating them. In germline, CDR1 is SGHTA, CDR2 FQGNSA. This CDR3 spans 11 amino acids. CDR3 loop: CASSFDSEAFF. For the CDR3, the DNA is TGTGCCAGCAGCTTCGACAGTGAAGCTTTCTTT.

This clone showed up just a few times. The chain has TRBV30 and TRBJ1-1; TRBD1 matches 8 bases. The CDR3 spans 15 residues. Germline-derived CDR1 and CDR2 are GTSNPN and SVGIG (reference sequence). J gave up 0 bases and V 0 bases, and 3 bases lay outside the gene matches. The CDR3 nucleotides read TGTGCCTGGAGTGTCGGACAGGGTTTGAACACTGAAGCTTTCTTT. Protein sequence: CAWSVGQGLNTEAFF.

The rearrangement joins TRBV27 to TRBJ2-2; D remains unclear. Looked up from germline, CDR1 is MNHEY and CDR2 is SMNVEV (reference sequence). The length of the CDR3 is 15 residues. The V and J ends lost 4 bases and 6 bases respectively, with 15 bases between them. The CDR3 sequence: CASSSPGWRPGELFF. CDR3 nucleotide sequence: TGTGCCAGCAGTTCACCCGGCTGGCGACCCGGGGAGCTGTTTTTT.

The gene calls are TRBV28 and TRBJ2-7; 7 bases align to TRBD1. The CDR3 totals 13 residues. CDR1 is MDHEN and CDR2 is SYDVKM in the germline V gene. Trimming cost V 7 bases and J 7 bases; bases outside gene matches: 10. The CDR3 loop reads CASTRQGRGEQYF. CDR3 bases: TGTGCCAGCACTAGACAGGGCCGCGGTGAGCAGTACTTC. Based on the CDR3 plus reference TRBV28 and TRBJ2-7, the full variable domain is DVKVTQSSRYLVKRTGEKVFLECVQDMDHENMFWYRQDPGLGLRLIYFSYDVKMKEKGDIPEGYSVSREKKERFSLILESASTNQTSMYLCASTRQGRGEQYFGPGTRLTVT.

In nucleotides, the CDR3 is TGTGCCAGCAAGACCGAAGGGGAACATTACAATGAGCAGTTCTTC. It encodes CASKTEGEHYNEQFF. The chain couples TRBV7-2 to TRBJ2-1; tentatively, D is TRBD1 (5 bases). The CDR3 runs to 15 residues. Looked up from germline, CDR1 is SGHTA and CDR2 is FQGNSA. Trimming shortened V by 7 bases and J by 4 bases, and 17 bases separated the two germline ends.

The DNA of the CDR3 is TGTGCCAGCAGGGGGACTAGCGGGAGTATCGGTAATGAGCAGTTCTTC. Protein product: CASRGTSGSIGNEQFF. The chain uses TRBV7-2 and TRBJ2-1; 14 bases are a match to TRBD2. Losses at the gene ends were 6 bases for V and 7 bases for J; bases not matched to a gene: 8. From germline, CDR1 is SGHTA and CDR2 FQGNSA. CDR3 length equals 16 residues.

In regard to this clone: This CDR3 is also generated by other DNA sequences in the sample. This chain connects TRBV2 to TRBJ1-4; maybe TRBD1 (5 bases). Germline assignment: CDR1 SNHLY and CDR2 FYNNEI. The V end lost 8 bases, the J end lost 14 bases, and 18 bases lay between the germline ends. The CDR3 spans 12 residues. The CDR3 sequence is CASGIQGSSLFF. CDR3 in DNA: TGTGCCAGCGGAATTCAGGGATCTTCGCTGTTTTTT.

V usage is TRBV25-1 and J usage is TRBJ1-1; D gene unclear. Trimming removed 10 bases from V and 0 bases from J, with 12 bases in between. This CDR3 comprises 13 residues. From germline, CDR1 is MGHDK and CDR2 SYGVNS. The CDR3 bases are TGTGCCACCTCAGACCCTCTGAACACTGAAGCTTTCTTT. Its translation: CATSDPLNTEAFF.

The chain is built from TRBV7-2 and TRBJ2-5; D unclear. Germline CDR1 SGHTA, CDR2 FQGNSA. This CDR3 contains 14 residues. V was shortened by 5 bases and J by 5 bases, with 15 bases between the two germline ends. In DNA, the CDR3 is TGTGCCAGCAGCCCCCCAAACCCGTGGGAGACCCAGTACTTC. Encoded protein: CASSPPNPWETQYF.

The V gene is TRBV6-5, the J gene TRBJ2-1; 13 bases are a match to TRBD2. V was clipped by 5 bases and J by 2 bases; unmatched bases: 0. The CDR3 sequence is 15 residues long. CDR1 is MNHEY and CDR2 is SVGAGI in the germline V gene. The CDR3 nucleotides are TGTGCCAGCAGTGGGACTAGCGGGGCCTACAATGAGCAGTTCTTC. Protein sequence: CASSGTSGAYNEQFF.

The rearrangement links TRBV5-1 to TRBJ2-1, with TRBD2 matching 11 bases. The CDR3 consists of 15 residues. Germline CDR1 and CDR2: SGHRS and YFSETQ. V shed 4 bases, J shed 6 bases, and the junction held 6 bases outside the gene matches. CDR3 residues: CASSPGTSGPNEQFF. The DNA of the CDR3 is TGCGCCAGCAGCCCCGGGACTAGCGGACCCAATGAGCAGTTCTTC.

The chain joins TRBV6-1 to TRBJ2-7, with D perhaps matching TRBD2 (5 bases). The CDR3 length is 13 residues. Per germline, CDR1 MNHNS and CDR2 SASEGT. V was pared by 6 bases and J by 13 bases, with 22 bases between. CDR3 residues: CASSGLSLEAAYF. The CDR3 nucleotides are TGTGCCAGCAGCGGACTTTCGCTGGAGGCCGCCTACTTC.

This chain joins TRBV6-6 and TRBJ1-5, with D possibly matching TRBD1 (6 bases). V dropped 5 bases and J dropped 4 bases, with 6 bases sitting between them. The germline V gene encodes CDR1 MNHNY and CDR2 SVGAGI (reference sequence). There are 12 residues in the CDR3. The CDR3 DNA reads TGTGCCAGCAGTCAGGGGAATCAGCCCCAGCATTTT. This encodes CASSQGNQPQHF.

This chain connects TRBV5-4 to TRBJ2-7; 9 bases map to TRBD1. This CDR3 has 15 residues. V shed 0 bases and J 4 bases; nucleotides not matched to a gene: 5. The V gene's germline CDR1 is SGHNT and CDR2 YYREEE (reference sequence). CDR3 residues: CASSLEDRGPYEQYF. The CDR3 DNA reads TGTGCCAGCAGCTTGGAGGACAGGGGCCCATACGAGCAGTACTTC.